This T cell receptor (beta chain) was identified in a study of early T cells in non-severe SARS-CoV-2 infection. Across the whole study: The authors sequenced bulk RNA from unsorted whole blood, leaving chains unpaired. The study, taken as a whole, reports: The matching step, a VDJdb search, favored anti-spike CD8 responses and missed private and CD4 specificities.

This clonotype is judged medium-sized. Its matching antigen is unknown. Individually, cDNA molecules had unique molecular identifiers attached to them. MiXCR, applied by TCRdb to the 5' RACE reads, yields one record per CDR3 protein. The sample lists around 57,000 distinct CDR3 sequences; 5.5% to 7% were seen once. The origin of this receptor is an adult who was a healthcare worker with PCR-confirmed SARS-CoV-2 infection or an uninfected control (not recorded which). The material was whole blood, obtained at baseline.

In DNA form, the CDR3 reads TGTGCCAGCAGCTCGGGAACCAACTACGAGCAGTACTTC. Translation: CASSSGTNYEQYF. The chain is built from TRBV5-4 and TRBJ2-7; perhaps TRBD2 as D (5 bases). The germline V gene encodes CDR1 SGHNT and CDR2 YYREEE (reference sequence). The length of the CDR3 is 13 residues. The V gene lost 3 bases and the J gene lost 3 bases, with 10 bases spanning the gap.